Listed here are 30 T cell receptor beta chains from one sample, sequenced in a study of cytomegalovirus exposure and HLA in healthy donors. 13 Jbeta primers and 60 Vbeta primers were used for the PCR. Here immunoSEQ multiplex PCR was the method, and the copy in TCRdb shows in-frame clones only, minus some. The table includes around 130,000 clones, around 77% detected once. The sequencing input was PBMCs. Receptors originate from a man younger than 35 in good health and CMV-seropositive.

This clone was seen only a few times. The chain combines TRBV18 with TRBJ1-2; no clear D. CDR3 length: 14 residues. Per germline, CDR1 KGHSH and CDR2 LQKENI. With 8 bases removed from V and 4 bases from J, the gap between germline ends came to 17 bases. The CDR3 DNA reads TGTGCCAGCACCGCCGCAGCCGCAGGCTATGGCTACACCTTC. This codes for CASTAAAAGYGYTF.

J is TRBJ1-2 and V is TRBV7-9; D not resolved. Germline lookup yields CDR1 SEHNR and CDR2 FQNEAQ (reference sequence). V lost 6 bases and J 6 bases, leaving 11 bases between the germline ends. The CDR3 covers 12 residues. CDR3 protein: CASSQTEDGYTF. DNA of the CDR3: TGTGCCAGCAGTCAAACTGAGGATGGCTACACCTTC.

The genes are TRBV25-1 and TRBJ2-1; D remains unclear. Germline values: CDR1 MGHDK, CDR2 SYGVNS. This CDR3 spans 16 amino acids. Trimming cost V 3 bases and J 5 bases, with 17 bases left between them. This CDR3 reads CASSDWLEDKDNEQFF. In DNA, the CDR3 is TGTGCCAGCAGTGATTGGCTAGAGGATAAAGACAATGAGCAGTTCTTC.

The genes are TRBV14 and TRBJ1-4, with D unresolved. The germline V gene has CDR1 SGHDN and CDR2 FVKESK. The CDR3 covers 14 residues. With 3 bases removed from V and 7 bases from J, the gap between germline ends came to 12 bases. In nucleotides, the CDR3 is TGTGCCAGCAGCCAGGGAGCCATGCGTGAAAAACTGTTTTTT. Protein: CASSQGAMREKLFF.

This sequence joins TRBV18 and TRBJ2-1; tentatively, D is TRBD1 (5 bases). This CDR3 contains 13 residues. V lost 5 bases, J lost 6 bases, and 11 bases lay in between. Germline CDR1 and CDR2: KGHSH and LQKENI. The DNA for the CDR3 is TGTGCCAGCTCATTCCGGCAGGGCAATGAGCAGTTCTTC. Protein sequence: CASSFRQGNEQFF.

A remark on this clone: One junction end does not reproduce the germline sequence, and a read error may be involved. The J gene is TRBJ2-7, the V gene TRBV11-2; 7 nucleotides match TRBD2. This CDR3 is 14 amino acids long. Per germline, CDR1 SGHAT and CDR2 FQNNGV. CDR3 sequence reads: CASRGPAPLAALHF. The DNA of the CDR3 is TGTGCCAGCAGGGGCCCTGCCCCCCTAGCGGCCCTGCACTTC.

This clone was counted a few times. This chain connects TRBV25-1 to TRBJ1-2; 7 bases line up with TRBD1. From germline, CDR1 is MGHDK and CDR2 SYGVNS. The CDR3 loop spans 17 amino acids. The trim removed 1 base at V and 1 base at J, leaving 9 bases unmatched. The CDR3 reads CASSESGDSLLNYGYTF. CDR3 nucleotides: TGTGCCAGCAGTGAATCTGGGGACAGTCTACTTAACTATGGCTACACCTTC.

This chain links TRBV10-3 with TRBJ1-2; TRBD1 matches 7 bases. The CDR3 loop spans 13 amino acids. Germline-derived CDR1 and CDR2 are ENHRY and SYGVKD. V was pared by 10 bases and J by 3 bases, with 8 bases of the junction left unmatched. The CDR3 sequence: CATSDRSYYGYTF. CDR3 DNA sequence: TGTGCCACCTCGGACAGGTCTTACTATGGCTACACCTTC.

The rearrangement joins TRBV7-2 to TRBJ1-2; 7 nucleotides match TRBD1. Trimming removed 0 bases from V and 3 bases from J; junction bases left unmatched: 4. The CDR3 consists of 15 residues. Germline CDR1 is SGHTA and CDR2 is FQGNSA. CDR3 nucleotides: TGTGCCAGCAGCTTAGCAGGGGGCAGTTACTATGGCTACACCTTC. Its protein product is CASSLAGGSYYGYTF.

This chain joins TRBV5-8 and TRBJ2-7, with a possible D match to TRBD1 (6 bases). Deletions cut 10 bases from V and 2 bases from J, with 16 bases between. This CDR3 is 13 amino acids long. CDR1 SGHTS and CDR2 YDEGEE come from the germline V gene. Here the CDR3 DNA reads TGTGCCGGCTCCGGGACAAGGACCTACGAGCAGTACTTC. This codes for CAGSGTRTYEQYF.

A single count supports this clone. The CDR3 nucleotides are TGTGCCAGCAGTGTCGGAGGGAGGTACGAGCAGTACTTC. Amino acid sequence: CASSVGGRYEQYF. V and J are TRBV7-8 and TRBJ2-7; D is perhaps TRBD2 (6 bases). The germline gives CDR1 SGHVS, CDR2 FQNEAQ. This CDR3 contains 13 residues. V was shortened by 6 bases and J by 4 bases, with 13 bases between the two germline ends.

As to this clone: The same CDR3 can be traced to other DNA sequences in this sample. The chain combines TRBV27 with TRBJ2-1; 7 positions match TRBD2. The germline gives CDR1 MNHEY, CDR2 SMNVEV (reference sequence). J gave up 0 bases and V 4 bases, and 6 bases lay outside the gene matches. The CDR3 spans 16 residues. The CDR3 is CASSSPSSGSYNEQFF. CDR3 in DNA: TGTGCCAGCAGTTCACCCTCTAGCGGCTCCTACAATGAGCAGTTCTTC.

The rearrangement uses TRBV27 and TRBJ2-7; 7 bases are shared with TRBD2. The CDR3 spans 12 residues. Germline V lookup: CDR1 MNHEY, CDR2 SMNVEV (reference sequence). J was trimmed by 8 bases and V by 2 bases; bases with no gene match: 3. CDR3: CASSLGGEKQYF. CDR3 in DNA: TGTGCCAGCAGTTTAGGGGGGGAAAAGCAGTACTTC.

V is TRBV30 and J is TRBJ1-2; D is unclear. The V end was cut by 0 bases, the J end by 5 bases, with 16 bases between. The CDR3 spans 15 residues. Per germline, CDR1 GTSNPN and CDR2 SVGIG (reference sequence). The CDR3 loop is CAWSVGSRRVYGYTF. CDR3 nucleotide sequence: TGTGCCTGGAGTGTAGGTTCGAGGAGGGTGTATGGCTACACCTTC.

The V and J genes are TRBV10-3 and TRBJ1-2; 9 bases align to TRBD1. There are 11 residues in the CDR3. V lost 6 bases to trimming and J lost 10 bases; unmatched junction nucleotides: 3. The germline CDR1 and CDR2 sequences are ENHRY and SYGVKD. The CDR3 region has the DNA TGTGCCATCAGGACAGGGGGTGACTACACCTTC. Its protein product is CAIRTGGDYTF.

The chain joins TRBV30 to TRBJ2-7, with D tentatively TRBD2 (5 bases). The V end lost 8 bases, the J end lost 4 bases, and 18 bases lay between the germline ends. CDR3 size: 13 residues. In germline, CDR1 is GTSNPN, CDR2 SVGIG (reference sequence). The CDR3 region has the DNA TGTGCCGGATCCGCCGGTGAGGGATACGAGCAGTACTTC. It is translated as CAGSAGEGYEQYF. Filled out from reference TRBV30 and TRBJ2-7, the complete variable domain reads SQTIHQWPATLVQPVGSPLSLECTVEGTSNPNLYWYRQAAGRGLQLLFYSVGIGQISSEVPQNLSASRPQDRQFILSSKKLLLSDSGFYLCAGSAGEGYEQYFGPGTRLTVT.

The V and J genes are TRBV20-1 and TRBJ1-1; D not certain. Germline V gives CDR1 DFQATT, CDR2 SNEGSKA (reference sequence). Trimming cost V 3 bases and J 11 bases, with 13 bases left between them. The CDR3 contains 11 residues. CDR3 bases: TGCAGTGCTAGGCCAGGCTCGGCGGCTTTCTTT. This translates into CSARPGSAAFF.

The chain is built from TRBV7-9 and TRBJ2-5, with 7 nucleotides matching TRBD2. V shed 1 base, J shed 5 bases, and the junction held 19 bases outside the gene matches. Germline CDR1 reads SEHNR; CDR2 reads FQNEAQ (reference sequence). This CDR3 spans 19 amino acids. CDR3 residues: CASSLVSVWGGRVRETQYF. The CDR3 DNA reads TGTGCCAGCAGCTTAGTTTCAGTGTGGGGGGGAAGAGTCCGGGAGACCCAGTACTTC.

The chain recombines TRBV6-1 with TRBJ1-5; perhaps TRBD1 as D (5 bases). V was clipped by 3 bases and J by 4 bases, with 10 bases between them. The CDR3 runs 14 residues. The germline V gene encodes CDR1 MNHNS and CDR2 SASEGT. Written as DNA, the CDR3 is TGTGCCAGCAGTGACGACAGTAGTAATCAGCCCCAGCATTTT. This encodes CASSDDSSNQPQHF.

The J gene is TRBJ2-7, the V gene TRBV18, with D perhaps matching TRBD2 (8 bases). The CDR3 is 17 residues long. V lost 3 bases to trimming and J lost 2 bases, with 20 bases between them. Germline CDR1 and CDR2: KGHSH and LQKENI. The CDR3 reads CASSPLGQPGGTYEQYF. The CDR3 DNA is TGTGCCAGCTCACCTCTGGGACAGCCGGGAGGGACCTACGAGCAGTACTTC.

The J gene is TRBJ1-1, the V gene TRBV14; D unclear. The CDR3 runs 14 residues. Germline V gene data show CDR1 as SGHDN and CDR2 as FVKESK. The germline V and J ends were trimmed by 2 bases and 2 bases, with 9 bases remaining between them. This CDR3 is CASSQTVLNTEAFF. The CDR3, as DNA: TGTGCCAGCAGCCAAACGGTGCTCAACACTGAAGCTTTCTTT.

V gene TRBV4-1 combines with J gene TRBJ1-2; D is perhaps TRBD1 (6 bases). CDR3 length: 12 residues. Germline-derived CDR1 and CDR2 are MGHRA and YSYEKL. V gave up 2 bases and J gave up 6 bases, with 7 bases separating them. CDR3 DNA: TGCGCCAGCAGCCAACGACAGGATGGCTACACCTTC. Translated: CASSQRQDGYTF.

The chain couples TRBV19 to TRBJ1-5; TRBD1 matches at 7 bases. Germline V gene data show CDR1 as LNHDA and CDR2 as SQIVND (reference sequence). The CDR3 totals 14 residues. Losses at the gene ends were 5 bases for V and 3 bases for J; bases not matched to a gene: 4. The CDR3 sequence: CASSPGQNNQPQHF. The CDR3 DNA sequence: TGTGCCAGTAGTCCGGGACAGAACAATCAGCCCCAGCATTTT. Complete variable domain (other parts from reference TRBV19 and TRBJ1-5): DGGITQSPKYLFRKEGQNVTLSCEQNLNHDAMYWYRQDPGQGLRLIYYSQIVNDFQKGDIAEGYSVSREKKESFPLTVTSAQKNPTAFYLCASSPGQNNQPQHFGDGTRLSIL.

The chain employs TRBV5-1 and TRBJ1-1, with unresolved D. Per the germline V gene, CDR1 is SGHRS and CDR2 is YFSETQ. The V end was cut by 4 bases, the J end by 1 base, with 11 bases between. The CDR3 consists of 14 residues. This CDR3 reads CASSPGGENTEAFF. CDR3 in DNA: TGCGCCAGCAGCCCGGGCGGGGAGAACACTGAAGCTTTCTTT.

This chain connects TRBV6-1 to TRBJ2-1; 10 nucleotides align to TRBD1. Germline V gene data show CDR1 as MNHNS and CDR2 as SASEGT. The J segment lost 7 bases and the V segment lost 7 bases, leaving 10 bases of the junction unmatched. The CDR3 totals 15 residues. The CDR3 spells CASTHDRGRRNEQFF. In DNA form, the CDR3 reads TGTGCCAGCACCCACGACAGGGGGCGTAGGAATGAGCAGTTCTTC.

This clone has just a few counts. Other DNA sequences in the sample encode the same CDR3. The rearrangement joins TRBV30 to TRBJ1-5; no definite D call. The germline gives CDR1 GTSNPN, CDR2 SVGIG (reference sequence). The CDR3 runs to 15 residues. Deletions cut 0 bases from V and 1 base from J, with 10 bases between. The CDR3 DNA follows: TGTGCCTGGAGTGTCGGTGGTTGGAGCAATCAGCCCCAGCATTTT. Its protein is CAWSVGGWSNQPQHF.

This clone showed up just once. The chain carries TRBV15 and TRBJ1-1, with 7 bases matching TRBD1. Germline assignment: CDR1 LNHNV and CDR2 YYDKDF (reference sequence). The CDR3 runs 16 residues. J gave up 1 base and V 1 base, and 6 bases lay outside the gene matches. This CDR3 reads CATSRGFRDRNTEAFF. In nucleotides, the CDR3 is TGTGCCACCAGCAGAGGGTTTAGGGACAGGAACACTGAAGCTTTCTTT.

The table lists this clone with a few counts. Other DNA sequences in the same sample also yield this CDR3. V usage is TRBV11-2 and J usage is TRBJ2-7, with TRBD1 matching 7 bases. The CDR3 spans 14 residues. Per the germline V gene, CDR1 is SGHAT and CDR2 is FQNNGV. After removal of 0 bases from V and 1 base from J, the junction contained 0 bases not matched to a gene. The CDR3 DNA reads as TGTGCCAGCAGCTTAGACAGGGGGTCCTACGAGCAGTACTTC. Protein sequence: CASSLDRGSYEQYF.

This clone came up a few times. The chain has TRBV23-1 and TRBJ2-5, with 8 bases aligning to TRBD1. TRBV23-1 falls under the ORF class, with uncertain function. The CDR3 spans 14 residues. Unmatched junction bases numbered 8, after V lost 10 bases and J lost 1 base. In nucleotides, the CDR3 is TGCGCCACGAGACCGGGACAGGCCCAAGAGACCCAGTACTTC. Amino acids: CATRPGQAQETQYF.

This clone appeared a few times. The chain is built from TRBV6-1 and TRBJ2-7; 8 bases agree with TRBD1. The germline gives CDR1 MNHNS, CDR2 SASEGT. V gave up 4 bases and J gave up 4 bases; unmatched junction bases: 0. The CDR3 length is 12 residues. This CDR3 reads CASSGTGYEQYF. CDR3 nucleotides: TGTGCCAGCAGTGGGACAGGGTACGAGCAGTACTTC.